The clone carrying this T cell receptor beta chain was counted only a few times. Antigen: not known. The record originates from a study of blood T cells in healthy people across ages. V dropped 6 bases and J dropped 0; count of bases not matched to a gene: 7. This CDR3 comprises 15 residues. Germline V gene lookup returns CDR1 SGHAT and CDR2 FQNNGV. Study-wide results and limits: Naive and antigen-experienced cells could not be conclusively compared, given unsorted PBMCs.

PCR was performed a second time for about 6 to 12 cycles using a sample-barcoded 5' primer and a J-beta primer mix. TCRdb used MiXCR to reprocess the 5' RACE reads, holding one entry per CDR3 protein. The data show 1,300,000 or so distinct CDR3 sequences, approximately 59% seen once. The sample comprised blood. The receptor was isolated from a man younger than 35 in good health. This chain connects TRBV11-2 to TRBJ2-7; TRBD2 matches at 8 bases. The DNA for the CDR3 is TGTGCCAGCAGGACAAGCGGGGGAGACTCCTACGAGCAGTACTTC. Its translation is CASRTSGGDSYEQYF.